A single sample is the source of the 20 T cell receptor beta chains below, sequenced in a study of radiotherapy plus CTLA-4 blockade in lung cancer. Libraries were prepared by immunoSEQ multiplex PCR; TCRdb keeps only in-frame clonotypes and omits some of them. Found here are 80,000 to 100,000 clones, around 86% of them singletons; the top ten hold approximately 3.7%. The material sequenced was peripheral blood, taken from a patient treated with radiotherapy plus ipilimumab. The receptors come from a human donor with non-small cell lung cancer who had a partial response to radiotherapy plus ipilimumab.

This chain links TRBV5-1 with TRBJ1-2; D possibly corresponds to TRBD1 (6 bases). The CDR3 runs 13 residues. Germline values: CDR1 SGHRS, CDR2 YFSETQ. V was clipped by 0 bases and J by 3 bases, with 6 bases between them. CDR3 sequence (DNA): TGCGCCAGCAGCTTGGACAGGGACTATGGCTACACCTTC. Translated, it gives CASSLDRDYGYTF.

The chain has TRBV19 and TRBJ2-1, with 7 bases aligning to TRBD2. Germline V gene sequence: CDR1 LNHDA, CDR2 SQIVND (reference sequence). The V segment lost 3 bases and the J segment 7 bases; nucleotides outside the gene matches: 6. CDR3 length: 14 amino acids. DNA for the CDR3: TGTGCCAGTAGTATGGGACTAAACCGGAATGAGCAGTTCTTC. Translation gives CASSMGLNRNEQFF.

The genes are TRBV15 and TRBJ1-3; TRBD1 might be the D (6 bases). CDR3 length equals 16 residues. Germline V CDR1 and CDR2: LNHNV, YYDKDF (reference sequence). V was shortened by 0 bases and J by 4 bases, with 13 bases between the two germline ends. As DNA, the CDR3 is TGTGCCACCAGCAGAGATACCGGGACAAAGGGAAACACCATATATTTT. Its translation is CATSRDTGTKGNTIYF. The variable domain in full, with the rest retrieved from reference TRBV15 and TRBJ1-3, is DAMVIQNPRYQVTQFGKPVTLSCSQTLNHNVMYWYQQKSSQAPKLLFHYYDKDFNNEADTPDNFQSRRPNTSFCFLDIRSPGLGDTAMYLCATSRDTGTKGNTIYFGEGSWLTVV.

This clone showed up just once. The chain carries TRBV5-4 and TRBJ2-1; weak D call: TRBD2 (6 bases). The germline V gene has CDR1 SGHNT and CDR2 YYREEE (reference sequence). CDR3 length equals 13 residues. V lost 4 bases, J lost 10 bases, and 15 bases lay in between. As DNA, the CDR3 is TGTGCCAGCAGCCCGGGACTTAGGGAAGAGCAGTTCTTC. It specifies CASSPGLREEQFF.

This chain uses TRBV6-1 with TRBJ2-1; TRBD2 agrees at 10 bases. CDR3 size: 15 residues. The germline V gene encodes CDR1 MNHNS and CDR2 SASEGT. The junction had 7 bases not matched to a gene; V was cut back by 7 bases and J by 4 bases. CDR3 residues: CASTLGLAVYNEQFF. DNA for the CDR3: TGTGCCAGCACCCTAGGACTAGCGGTTTACAATGAGCAGTTCTTC.

The chain combines TRBV18 with TRBJ1-2, with 9 positions matching TRBD1. Germline V gene data show CDR1 as KGHSH and CDR2 as LQKENI. This CDR3 has 13 residues. After removal of 8 bases from V and 6 bases from J, the junction contained 7 bases not matched to a gene. CDR3 loop: CASAWDRVNGYTF. The CDR3 coding sequence is TGTGCCAGCGCCTGGGACAGGGTGAATGGCTACACCTTC. Full variable domain (remainder filled in from reference TRBV18 and TRBJ1-2): NAGVMQNPRHLVRRRGQEARLRCSPMKGHSHVYWYRQLPEEGLKFMVYLQKENIIDESGMPKERFSAEFPKEGPSILRIQQVVRGDSAAYFCASAWDRVNGYTFGSGTRLTVV.

This clone was detected a few times. CDR3 protein: CAWSVGAMDGYTF. The CDR3 DNA is TGTGCCTGGAGTGTTGGGGCAATGGATGGCTACACCTTC. The rearrangement uses TRBV30 and TRBJ1-2, with D maybe TRBD1 (5 bases). Germline V gives CDR1 GTSNPN, CDR2 SVGIG (reference sequence). The CDR3 has 13 residues. The germline V and J ends were trimmed by 0 bases and 6 bases, with 11 bases remaining between them.

The chain combines TRBV5-1 with TRBJ2-5; 8 positions agree with TRBD1. The V gene's germline CDR1 is SGHRS and CDR2 YFSETQ. CDR3 size: 14 residues. V was pared by 5 bases and J by 5 bases, with 8 bases of the junction left unmatched. CDR3 residues: CASRSGQVYETQYF. CDR3 DNA: TGCGCCAGCAGATCGGGACAGGTATATGAGACCCAGTACTTC.

The gene calls are TRBV5-1 and TRBJ1-2; maybe TRBD1 (5 bases). V lost 4 bases and J lost 4, with 17 bases in between. The CDR3 totals 15 residues. From germline, CDR1 is SGHRS and CDR2 YFSETQ. This CDR3 reads CASSAGTNSLYGYTF. The CDR3 DNA sequence: TGCGCCAGCAGCGCCGGGACTAACTCACTCTATGGCTACACCTTC. The variable domain in full, with the rest retrieved from reference TRBV5-1 and TRBJ1-2, is KAGVTQTPRYLIKTRGQQVTLSCSPISGHRSVSWYQQTPGQGLQFLFEYFSETQRNKGNFPGRFSGRQFSNSRSEMNVSTLELGDSALYLCASSAGTNSLYGYTFGSGTRLTVV.

In this sample, this clone turned up once. The V call is TRBV29-1, the J call TRBJ1-1, with TRBD1 identical over 9 bases. CDR3 length: 12 residues. Trimming took 4 bases from V and 3 from J; bases not matched to a gene: 0. Germline lookup yields CDR1 SQVTM and CDR2 ANQGSEA. The CDR3 is CSVGQGDTEAFF. The CDR3 bases are TGCAGCGTTGGACAGGGGGACACTGAAGCTTTCTTT.

This clone was seen a handful of times. The rearrangement joins TRBV7-2 to TRBJ2-5; 10 bases fit TRBD1. CDR1 SGHTA and CDR2 FQGNSA come from the germline V gene. Trimming at V came to 1 base and at J to 2 bases, leaving 4 bases not matched to a gene. The CDR3 contains 16 residues. The CDR3 DNA follows: TGTGCCAGCAGCTTAGGGGACAGGGGAACACAAGAGACCCAGTACTTC. It specifies CASSLGDRGTQETQYF.

The V gene is TRBV7-2, the J gene TRBJ2-5; D may be TRBD1 (6 bases). The germline gives CDR1 SGHTA, CDR2 FQGNSA. The CDR3 has 14 residues. V shed 9 bases and J shed 5 bases, with 19 bases lying between them. DNA of the CDR3: TGTGCCAGTCTACTTGAGGGGGTGTGGGAGACCCAGTACTTC. Translated: CASLLEGVWETQYF.

This clone was seen only a few times. This chain connects TRBV29-1 to TRBJ1-1, with D possibly TRBD1 on 5 matching bases. Germline V CDR1 and CDR2: SQVTM, ANQGSEA. V was clipped by 1 base and J by 7 bases, with 16 bases between them. The CDR3 has 14 amino acids. This chain's CDR3 is CSVEGDVPGGEAFF. CDR3 DNA: TGCAGCGTTGAAGGGGACGTGCCGGGAGGTGAAGCTTTCTTT.

V gene TRBV27 combines with J gene TRBJ2-3; D remains unclear. V was trimmed by 5 bases and J by 3 bases, leaving 9 bases between them. The germline V gene has CDR1 MNHEY and CDR2 SMNVEV (reference sequence). The CDR3 length is 13 residues. CDR3 DNA sequence: TGTGCCAGCAGTCGCCCTAAGACAGATACGCAGTATTTT. The encoded protein is CASSRPKTDTQYF.

This clone showed up just once. The J gene is TRBJ1-5, the V gene TRBV18, with TRBD1 identical over 11 bases. V was pared by 5 bases and J by 5 bases, with 5 bases of the junction left unmatched. The CDR3 length is 15 residues. The germline CDR1 and CDR2 sequences are KGHSH and LQKENI. Here the CDR3 reads CASSAGQGVYQPQHF. The CDR3, as DNA: TGTGCCAGCTCAGCGGGACAGGGGGTATATCAGCCCCAGCATTTT. Looking up the rest from reference TRBV18 and TRBJ1-5 gives the full variable domain: NAGVMQNPRHLVRRRGQEARLRCSPMKGHSHVYWYRQLPEEGLKFMVYLQKENIIDESGMPKERFSAEFPKEGPSILRIQQVVRGDSAAYFCASSAGQGVYQPQHFGDGTRLSIL.

This sequence joins TRBV5-1 and TRBJ2-2; tentatively, D is TRBD1 (6 bases). Trimming left V 5 bases short and J 2 bases short, with 13 bases between. CDR3 length: 15 amino acids. The germline gives CDR1 SGHRS, CDR2 YFSETQ. This CDR3 is CASSSGQSNTGELFF. CDR3 bases: TGCGCCAGCAGTTCCGGACAGAGTAACACCGGGGAGCTGTTTTTT.

This rearrangement joins TRBV30 to TRBJ1-1, with D hard to call. The CDR3 consists of 12 residues. The V gene's germline CDR1 is GTSNPN and CDR2 SVGIG (reference sequence). The V and J ends lost 4 bases and 6 bases respectively, with 12 bases between them. This CDR3 is CAWTPGQAEAFF. CDR3 coding DNA: TGTGCCTGGACTCCAGGTCAGGCTGAAGCTTTCTTT.

The rearrangement joins TRBV25-1 to TRBJ2-2; possible D gene TRBD1, 5 bases. The V gene lost 4 bases and the J gene lost 0 bases, with 9 bases spanning the gap. This CDR3 region has 15 residues. Germline CDR1 MGHDK, CDR2 SYGVNS. As DNA, the CDR3 is TGTGCCAGCAGTGGACAGACCCCGAACACCGGGGAGCTGTTTTTT. Residues: CASSGQTPNTGELFF.

The CDR3 region is CASSWGLAGQETQYF. The CDR3 DNA reads as TGCGCCAGCAGCTGGGGACTAGCGGGACAAGAGACCCAGTACTTC. V and J are TRBV5-1 and TRBJ2-5, with 13 bases that match TRBD2. Germline-derived CDR1 and CDR2 are SGHRS and YFSETQ. The V gene end was trimmed by 3 bases and the J gene end by 2 bases; junction bases not matched to a gene: 1. The length of the CDR3 is 15 residues.

The V and J genes are TRBV6-1 and TRBJ2-1, with D unclear. Germline-derived CDR1 and CDR2 are MNHNS and SASEGT. V lost 5 bases to trimming and J lost 7 bases, with 12 bases between them. The CDR3 contains 13 residues. The CDR3 DNA follows: TGTGCCAGCAGTTATGGCAGGTCAAATGAGCAGTTCTTC. Its translation is CASSYGRSNEQFF.